One sample yielded the 13 T cell receptor beta chains listed below, sequenced in a study of blood T cell repertoires in COVID-19. Measured with immunoSEQ multiplex PCR; TCRdb has only the in-frame clones, and not every one. The sample contains 200,000 to 250,000 clones, approximately 90% of which appear only once. Material: peripheral blood. Receptors originate from a man aged 60-69 years with COVID-19, enrolled during active disease.

The rearrangement uses TRBV5-8 and TRBJ1-5, with D perhaps matching TRBD1 (6 bases). The CDR3 covers 17 residues. Trimming shortened V by 1 base and J by 0 bases, and 14 bases separated the two germline ends. From germline, CDR1 is SGHTS and CDR2 YDEGEE. In DNA form, the CDR3 reads TGTGCCAGCAGCTTGCGTACAGGGACCCCTAGCAATCAGCCCCAGCATTTT. Protein product: CASSLRTGTPSNQPQHF.

This chain links TRBV4-1 with TRBJ2-7, with TRBD2 matching over 14 bases. With 0 bases clipped from V and 2 bases from J, the junction kept 3 bases outside the gene matches. Germline lookup yields CDR1 MGHRA and CDR2 YSYEKL. This CDR3 has 17 residues. The DNA for the CDR3 is TGCGCCAGCAGCCAAGAAGAGGGACTAGCGGGGGCCTACGAGCAGTACTTC. Its translation is CASSQEEGLAGAYEQYF.

This clone showed up just a few times. The J gene is TRBJ1-3, the V gene TRBV2, with 9 bases fitting TRBD1. The CDR3 runs 14 residues. Germline V CDR1 and CDR2: SNHLY, FYNNEI. Trimming removed 4 bases from V and 14 bases from J; junction bases left unmatched: 12. The CDR3 loop reads CASSALGQGISVYF. The CDR3 nucleotides are TGTGCCAGCAGTGCCCTCGGACAGGGGATCTCGGTATATTTT.

Written as DNA, the CDR3 is TGTGCCAGTGTGTCAGGGGCGCTAGGGGATGGCTACACCTTC. Its protein is CASVSGALGDGYTF. The chain recombines TRBV19 with TRBJ1-2, with D possibly matching TRBD1 (6 bases). Germline-derived CDR1 and CDR2 are LNHDA and SQIVND (reference sequence). Trimming left V 8 bases short and J 6 bases short, with 19 bases between. The CDR3 runs to 14 residues.

This chain connects TRBV3-1 (or the pseudogene TRBV3-2) to TRBJ1-5; tentatively, D is TRBD1 (5 bases). The CDR3 has 16 amino acids. Germline V gene data show CDR1 as LGHDT and CDR2 as YNNKEL (reference sequence). V was shortened by 0 bases and J by 3 bases, with 12 bases between the two germline ends. The CDR3 DNA sequence: TGTGCCAGCAGCCAAGATTACTCAGGGTACAATCAGCCCCAGCATTTT. Translating it yields CASSQDYSGYNQPQHF.

This chain joins TRBV2 and TRBJ2-2; D might be TRBD2 (5 bases). This CDR3 has 13 amino acids. Per the germline V gene, CDR1 is SNHLY and CDR2 is FYNNEI. V was clipped by 4 bases and J by 6 bases, with 9 bases between them. Here the CDR3 DNA reads TGTGCCAGCAGTGGGACTTCATCCGGGGAGCTGTTTTTT. Its translation: CASSGTSSGELFF.

This clone was seen only once. The chain couples TRBV9 to TRBJ2-7; 9 bases match TRBD1. V lost 3 bases and J lost 4; bases outside the gene matches: 11. The CDR3 is 16 residues long. Looked up from germline, CDR1 is SGDLS and CDR2 is YYNGEE. CDR3 nucleotide sequence: TGTGCCAGCAGCGACTTAGCCGGGACAGGGATTTACGAGCAGTACTTC. Its protein product is CASSDLAGTGIYEQYF.

This clone appeared a few times. The rearrangement links TRBV5-1 to TRBJ1-2, with D possibly TRBD1 on 6 matching bases. This CDR3 is 14 amino acids long. Germline-derived CDR1 and CDR2 are SGHRS and YFSETQ. V lost 1 base and J 3 bases, leaving 10 bases between the germline ends. The chain's CDR3 is CASSLQGPDYGYTF. In DNA, the CDR3 is TGCGCCAGCAGCTTGCAGGGGCCCGACTATGGCTACACCTTC.

V gene TRBV6-2 or TRBV6-3 combines with J gene TRBJ2-2; perhaps TRBD2 as D (6 bases). Trimming left V 7 bases short and J 4 bases short, with 19 bases between. The CDR3 is 16 residues long. Germline V gives CDR1 MNHEY, CDR2 SVGEGT. CDR3 nucleotide sequence: TGTGCCAGCACCCCGGGTGGAGGGATAAGCACCGGGGAGCTGTTTTTT. It codes for CASTPGGGISTGELFF.

This clone was seen a few times. The rearrangement links TRBV5-4 to TRBJ1-1; 10 bases agree with TRBD1. CDR1 is SGHNT, CDR2 YYREEE, per germline (reference sequence). The CDR3 has 15 residues. The ends lost 1 base at V and 5 bases at J; junction bases unmatched: 5. For the CDR3, the DNA is TGTGCCAGCAGCTTGTTGGGACAGGGGCTTACTGAAGCTTTCTTT. Encoded protein: CASSLLGQGLTEAFF.

This chain links TRBV20-1 with TRBJ2-7; tentatively, D is TRBD2 (6 bases). CDR1 is DFQATT, CDR2 SNEGSKA, per germline (reference sequence). The CDR3 runs 11 residues. Deletions cut 6 bases from V and 4 bases from J, with 10 bases between. CDR3: CSAPGEYEQYF. The CDR3 DNA reads as TGCAGTGCACCGGGGGAGTACGAGCAGTACTTC.

The genes are TRBV28 and TRBJ2-7, with D maybe TRBD2 (5 bases). Germline-derived CDR1 and CDR2 are MDHEN and SYDVKM. CDR3 length: 17 amino acids. Between the trimmed V and J ends, which lost 4 bases and 5 bases, there was a span of 24 bases. The CDR3 region is CASSSPRTPGSENEQYF. The DNA for the CDR3 is TGTGCCAGCAGTTCCCCAAGGACCCCGGGGAGCGAGAACGAGCAGTACTTC.

The rearrangement uses TRBV4-1 and TRBJ2-7; TRBD1 matches 11 bases. The CDR3 is 16 residues long. V shed 0 bases, J shed 3 bases, and the junction held 4 bases outside the gene matches. The germline CDR1 and CDR2 sequences are MGHRA and YSYEKL. The CDR3 here is CASSQDGDRGGYEQYF. The CDR3 DNA reads TGCGCCAGCAGCCAAGACGGGGACAGGGGGGGCTACGAGCAGTACTTC.